The 8 T cell receptor beta chains in this list originate from one sample, sequenced in a study of blood T cell repertoires in COVID-19. Measured with immunoSEQ multiplex PCR; TCRdb has only the in-frame clones, and not every one. The data show around 240,000 clones, over 80% seen once. Sequencing was carried out using PBMCs or T cells enriched from blood (not recorded which). Receptor source: a human donor in a cohort exposed to, infected with or recovered from COVID-19 (not recorded which). The donor label of this sample is uncertain.

V is TRBV9 and J is TRBJ1-1; TRBD1 matches at 9 bases. From germline, CDR1 is SGDLS and CDR2 YYNGEE. This CDR3 region has 17 residues. The V segment lost 4 bases and the J segment 3 bases; nucleotides outside the gene matches: 13. The CDR3 protein is CASSHSQQGAEDTEAFF. CDR3 DNA: TGTGCCAGCAGCCATTCCCAACAGGGGGCAGAGGACACTGAAGCTTTCTTT.

The chain is built from TRBV7-2 and TRBJ2-2; possibly TRBD1 for D (5 bases). V lost 1 base and J 0 bases, leaving 6 bases between the germline ends. The CDR3 has 15 amino acids. The germline CDR1 and CDR2 sequences are SGHTA and FQGNSA. CDR3 bases: TGTGCCAGCAGCTTAGGACAGTCGAACACCGGGGAGCTGTTTTTT. This sequence encodes CASSLGQSNTGELFF.

This chain joins TRBV5-1 and TRBJ2-7, with 10 bases lining up with TRBD2. V lost 2 bases, J lost 6 bases, and 8 bases stayed unmatched. Germline-derived CDR1 and CDR2 are SGHRS and YFSETQ. This CDR3 region has 15 residues. The CDR3 DNA reads as TGCGCCAGCAGCTTAACTAGCGGGGACCCTAGCGAGCAGTACTTC. Translating it yields CASSLTSGDPSEQYF. Full variable domain (missing parts from reference TRBV5-1 and TRBJ2-7): KAGVTQTPRYLIKTRGQQVTLSCSPISGHRSVSWYQQTPGQGLQFLFEYFSETQRNKGNFPGRFSGRQFSNSRSEMNVSTLELGDSALYLCASSLTSGDPSEQYFGPGTRLTVT.

The CDR3 DNA follows: TGCGCCAGCAGGGATGCAAGCGGCTCCTACGAGCAGTACTTC. Its protein product is CASRDASGSYEQYF. This rearrangement joins TRBV5-1 to TRBJ2-7; D may be TRBD2 (5 bases). CDR1 and CDR2 from the germline V gene are SGHRS and YFSETQ. The germline V and J ends were trimmed by 5 bases and 0 bases, with 12 bases remaining between them. This CDR3 region has 14 residues.

The gene calls are TRBV7-2 and TRBJ1-4; 12 positions match TRBD1. The germline CDR1 and CDR2 sequences are SGHTA and FQGNSA. V lost 1 base and J lost 8; bases outside the gene matches: 5. CDR3 length: 16 residues. The CDR3 region has the DNA TGTGCCAGCAGCTTAGATGGGACAGGGGGCGGCGAAAAACTGTTTTTT. Encoded protein: CASSLDGTGGGEKLFF.

The rearrangement joins TRBV3-1 (or the pseudogene TRBV3-2) to TRBJ1-1, with 7 bases that match TRBD1. This CDR3 comprises 14 residues. Looked up from germline, CDR1 is LGHDT and CDR2 is YNNKEL (reference sequence). The V gene end was trimmed by 2 bases and the J gene end by 6 bases; junction bases not matched to a gene: 6. The CDR3 DNA reads as TGTGCCAGCAGCCAAACAGGGGTCCACCCTGAAGCTTTCTTT. Amino acids: CASSQTGVHPEAFF.

The gene calls are TRBV14 and TRBJ1-2, with a tentative D call TRBD1 (6 bases). Germline lookup yields CDR1 SGHDN and CDR2 FVKESK. V was shortened by 5 bases and J by 6 bases, with 13 bases between the two germline ends. CDR3 length: 13 residues. CDR3 residues: CASSFTGSNGYTF. The CDR3 DNA follows: TGTGCCAGCAGCTTTACAGGGTCTAATGGCTACACCTTC.

The chain links TRBV13 to TRBJ1-1, with a possible D match to TRBD1 (6 bases). Germline-derived CDR1 and CDR2 are PRHDT and FYEKMQ (reference sequence). Trimming left V 3 bases short and J 1 base short, with 9 bases between. The CDR3 covers 14 residues. CDR3 coding DNA: TGTGCCAGCAGCTTCAGGGGCGGGAACACTGAAGCTTTCTTT. This translates into CASSFRGGNTEAFF.